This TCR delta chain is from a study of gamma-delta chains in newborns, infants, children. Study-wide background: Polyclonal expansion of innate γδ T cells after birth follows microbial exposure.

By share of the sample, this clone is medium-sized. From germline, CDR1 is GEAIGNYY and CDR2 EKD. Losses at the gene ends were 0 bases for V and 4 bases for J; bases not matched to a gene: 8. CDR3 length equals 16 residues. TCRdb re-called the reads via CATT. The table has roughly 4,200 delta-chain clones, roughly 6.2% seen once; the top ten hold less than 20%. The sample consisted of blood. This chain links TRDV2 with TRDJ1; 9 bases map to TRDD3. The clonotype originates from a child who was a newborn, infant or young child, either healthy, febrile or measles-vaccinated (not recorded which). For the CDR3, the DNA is TGTGCCTGTGACACCGTAGTACTGGGGGACCTCGATAAACTCATCTTT. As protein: CACDTVVLGDLDKLIF.